The 4 T cell receptor beta chains below all came from one sample that was sequenced in a study of tumor-infiltrating lymphocytes in primary liver carcinoma. Both blood RNA, taken from unsorted whole blood, and germline DNA were extracted. The researchers produced TCR beta cDNA from approximately 0.45 ug total RNA with a constant-region primer. Three nested multiplex PCR rounds, a slightly modified ARM-PCR method, built the TCR beta libraries. Amplification in the first two PCR rounds was performed using TRBV1-TRBV30 forward primers and a C-beta reverse primer for roughly 9 cycles each. TCRdb analysed the multiplex PCR reads with MiXCR anew, one entry per CDR3 protein. Of 330,000 or so distinct CDR3 sequences in the sample, roughly two thirds are singletons; the top ten hold about 6.1%. The sequenced material came from peripheral blood. These receptors were obtained from a man aged 40-49 years with primary liver carcinoma and hepatitis B virus infection.

Turning to this clonotype: One end of the junction varies from germline; a read error may be responsible. The chain carries TRBV12-3 or TRBV12-4 and TRBJ2-2, with D possibly being TRBD2 (5 bases). The CDR3 has 13 residues. This CDR3 is CATLGSPTGEPFF. Here the CDR3 DNA reads TGTGCCACATTGGGGAGCCCGACCGGGGAGCCGTTTTTC.

Comments on this clonotype: At one end, the junction sequence differs from germline, possibly due to a read error. The chain has TRBV11-2 and TRBJ2-5, with D tentatively TRBD2 (6 bases). CDR3 size: 15 residues. The germline V gene has CDR1 SGHAT and CDR2 FQNNGV. The CDR3 sequence: CVSSLGTGDQETQYF. CDR3 sequence (DNA): TGTGTCAGCAGCTTGGGGACGGGGGACCAAGAGACCCAGTACTTC.

On this clonotype itself: A clone one base away is much larger, so this may be a read error. This chain links TRBV6-1 with TRBJ2-7; D gene unclear. Germline CDR1 MNHNS, CDR2 SASEGT. The CDR3 consists of 12 residues. Trimming shortened V by 2 bases and J by 3 bases, and 5 bases separated the two germline ends. This CDR3 is CASSEFVYEQYF. CDR3 in DNA: TGTGCCAGCAGTGAATTCGTCTACGAGCAGTACTTC.

This chain joins TRBV12-3 or TRBV12-4 and TRBJ2-5; D perhaps matches TRBD1 (5 bases). CDR3 length equals 14 residues. V shed 2 bases and J shed 4 bases, with 11 bases lying between them. In DNA, the CDR3 is TGTGCCAGCAGTTTATGGCAGGGTGGAGAGACCCAGTACTTC. Its translation is CASSLWQGGETQYF.